These T cell receptor beta chains were read from a single sample in a study of cytomegalovirus exposure and HLA in healthy donors. Data came from immunoSEQ multiplex PCR; TCRdb stores just in-frame clones and leaves some out. Here the sample spans 150,000 to 200,000 clones, around 96% being singletons. Sequencing was done on a sample of PBMCs. The receptor source for this set is a woman younger than 35 in good health and CMV-seronegative. CDR3s include the opening cysteine and the closing phenylalanine or tryptophan. D genes are given only for firm matches. For some rows the clone size is stated as once, few or many, or as a class when expanded; others skip it.

clone_size	j_call	d_call	v_call	cdr3_nt	cdr3_aa
.	TRBJ2-5	.	TRBV4-1	TGCGCCAGCAGCCATTACTCCGGGACACAGTACTTC	CASSHYSGTQYF
.	TRBJ2-1	TRBD1	TRBV6-5	TGTGCCAGCAGTCGGGACAGGGGAAGATACAATGAGCAGTTCTTC	CASSRDRGRYNEQFF
.	TRBJ2-1	.	TRBV6-5	TGTGCCAGCAGCTCCCGCTCCTACAATGAGCAGTTCTTC	CASSSRSYNEQFF
.	TRBJ1-5	.	TRBV23-1	TGCGCCACCGAAATGGGCCCTCCCCATCAGCCCCAGCATTTT	CATEMGPPHQPQHF
once	TRBJ1-6	.	TRBV19	TGTGCCAGTAGTCCCCCGGGGGGATGGAATAATTCACCCCTCCACTTT	CASSPPGGWNNSPLHF
.	TRBJ1-5	.	TRBV2	TGTGCCAGCCAAGGGACAAAAAACAATCAGCCCCAGCATTTT	CASQGTKNNQPQHF
.	TRBJ2-7	.	TRBV6-8	TGTGCCGTCAGAAAACAGGGTCCACCATCCTACGAGCAGTACTTC	CAVRKQGPPSYEQYF
once	TRBJ2-1	.	TRBV4-1	TGCGCCAGCAGCCAAGGGCTAGGCGTTAGTGCTCAGTACAATGAGCAGTTCTTC	CASSQGLGVSAQYNEQFF
.	TRBJ2-7	TRBD1	TRBV19	TGTGCCAGTAGTCCCCGGGACAGGGTTTCCCACGAGCAGTACTTC	CASSPRDRVSHEQYF
.	TRBJ2-3	.	TRBV9	TGTGCCAGCAGCGGGCTAGGAGTTGCTACGCAGTATTTT	CASSGLGVATQYF
once	TRBJ2-3	.	TRBV5-6	TGTGCCAGCAGCCCCGACCAGGGGCGACCAGATACGCAGTATTTT	CASSPDQGRPDTQYF
once	TRBJ2-7	TRBD2	TRBV4-1	TGCGCCAGCAGCCAAGATAGGGGAGGGCTCTACGAGCAGTACTTC	CASSQDRGGLYEQYF
.	TRBJ1-1	.	TRBV5-5	TGTGCCAGCAGCCAACAGACTGAAGCTTTCTTT	CASSQQTEAFF
.	TRBJ2-1	TRBD2	TRBV7-3	TGTGCCAGCAGCTCTAGACTAGCGGGGTACAATGAGCAGTTCTTC	CASSSRLAGYNEQFF
.	TRBJ2-3	.	TRBV9	TGTGCCAGCAACACGGGACACACAGATACGCAGTATTTT	CASNTGHTDTQYF
.	TRBJ2-1	TRBD1	TRBV11-3	TGTGCCAGCAGCTTAGAGGGGACAGGGAACTACAATGAGCAGTTCTTC	CASSLEGTGNYNEQFF
once	TRBJ1-5	.	TRBV9	TGTGCCAGCAGCGGAAACGGTATTTGGCCCCAGCATTTT	CASSGNGIWPQHF
.	TRBJ1-4	TRBD1	TRBV6-5	TGTGCCAGCAGTCGGGACAGGGGTGGCGAAAAACTGTTTTTT	CASSRDRGGEKLFF
.	TRBJ1-5	TRBD1	TRBV4-3	TGCGCCAGCAGCCGCCAGACAGGGGGCAATCAGCCCCAGCATTTT	CASSRQTGGNQPQHF
.	TRBJ1-4	.	TRBV7-9	TGTGCCAGCAGCTTAACCGTTGGCCTATCGGGATCGCCTAATGAAAAACTGTTTTTT	CASSLTVGLSGSPNEKLFF
.	TRBJ2-1	.	TRBV14	TGTGCCAGCAGCCTCCGGGACTCTTACAATGAGCAGTTCTTC	CASSLRDSYNEQFF
.	TRBJ1-6	TRBD1	TRBV5-1	TGCGCCAGCAGCTTAACCGGGACAGCCAATAATAATTCACCCCTCCACTTT	CASSLTGTANNNSPLHF
.	TRBJ2-5	.	TRBV19	TGTGCCAGTAGTTCCCTAATCCAAGAGACCCAGTACTTC	CASSSLIQETQYF
.	TRBJ1-2	.	TRBV4-1	TGCGCCAGCAGTCAAACAGGGACACGGGACTATGGCTACACCTTC	CASSQTGTRDYGYTF
.	TRBJ2-1	TRBD1	TRBV27	TGTGCCAGCAGCATTTCCGGGACAGTTTCGAATGAGCAGTTCTTC	CASSISGTVSNEQFF
.	TRBJ2-7	TRBD1	TRBV11-2	TGTGCCAGCAGCTTAGCATTCAGGGAATGGGACAGCTCCTACGAGCAGTACTTC	CASSLAFREWDSSYEQYF
.	TRBJ1-1	.	TRBV11-2	TGTGCCAGCAGCTCAACGGGACAATCTGAAGCTTTCTTT	CASSSTGQSEAFF
.	TRBJ2-1	.	TRBV4-1	TGCGCCAGCAGCCCGACCCGGGGAAGCAATGAGCAGTTCTTC	CASSPTRGSNEQFF
.	TRBJ1-3	.	TRBV5-5	TGTGCCAGCAGTGGGGCTTTGATTAGCTCTGGAAACACCATATATTTT	CASSGALISSGNTIYF
.	TRBJ2-3	TRBD1	TRBV11-1	TGTGCCAGCAGCTCACGGGACAGGGTGGATACGCAGTATTTT	CASSSRDRVDTQYF
.	TRBJ1-2	.	TRBV5-4	TGTGCCAGCAGCTACGGACAGACCTATGGCTACACCTTC	CASSYGQTYGYTF
.	TRBJ2-7	.	TRBV11-2	TGTGCCAGCAGCTTCATGCGGGGGCAGTACGAGCAGTACTTC	CASSFMRGQYEQYF
.	TRBJ1-5	TRBD1	TRBV18	TGTGCCAGCTCACCAGGAGGGGGCCATCAGCCCCAGCATTTT	CASSPGGGHQPQHF
.	TRBJ1-2	.	TRBV19	TGTGCCAGTAGTTACCGGGACACTGCTAACTATGGCTACACCTTC	CASSYRDTANYGYTF
.	TRBJ2-5	.	TRBV7-9	TGTGCCAGCAGCCAAACTAGCCAAGAGACCCAGTACTTC	CASSQTSQETQYF
.	TRBJ1-2	TRBD1	TRBV30	TGTGCCTGGAGTCCTCGCATCAGGACAGGGGAGAACTATGGCTACACCTTC	CAWSPRIRTGENYGYTF
.	TRBJ2-7	TRBD2	TRBV6-1	TGTGCCAGCACCGGAGCGGGGTTTGAGCAGTACTTC	CASTGAGFEQYF
.	TRBJ1-3	TRBD1	TRBV10-2	TGCGCCAGCACCTGGGACAGGGGGGGAAACACCATATATTTT	CASTWDRGGNTIYF
.	TRBJ2-1	TRBD2	TRBV13	TGTGCCAGCAGCGCCTGGACTAGCGGGGTTGGCAATGAGCAGTTCTTC	CASSAWTSGVGNEQFF
.	TRBJ2-7	.	TRBV19	TGTGCCACCAAAGATGGGCTCGCCAGTCACGAGCAGTACTTC	CATKDGLASHEQYF
.	TRBJ1-5	TRBD1	TRBV7-9	TGTGCCAGCAGCGTCGACAGGGACCAGCCCCAGCATTTT	CASSVDRDQPQHF
.	TRBJ2-1	.	TRBV21-1	TGTGCCAGCAGCAACCCCGGGACTAGCGGGAGACTAGATGAGCAGTTCTTC	CASSNPGTSGRLDEQFF
.	TRBJ2-3	.	TRBV6-6	TGTGCCAGCGTCCTAGACTCTAGCACAGATACGCAGTATTTT	CASVLDSSTDTQYF
.	TRBJ2-1	.	TRBV2	TGTGCCAGCAGTGAGGGGAGGGGGGCCTACAATGAGCAGTTCTTC	CASSEGRGAYNEQFF
once	TRBJ1-2	.	TRBV6-6	TGTGCCAGCAGTGGGACTGGGTCTGGGTACACCTTC	CASSGTGSGYTF
.	TRBJ1-1	TRBD1	TRBV30	TGTGCCGGATTGAGGGACAGCGAGGGAGCTTTCTTT	CAGLRDSEGAFF
once	TRBJ2-3	.	TRBV28	TGTGCCAGCAGCCGCGGGGATACGCAGTATTTT	CASSRGDTQYF